Sequencing of this TCR beta chain was carried out in a study of cytomegalovirus exposure and HLA in healthy donors. This CDR3 region has 15 residues. Germline CDR1 reads SGHNT; CDR2 reads YENEEA. Trimming cost V 1 base and J 1 base; bases outside gene matches: 2. Whole-study findings and limits: In a later analysis, at a false discovery rate of 0.05, under 20,000 TCR beta sequences were associated with HLA alleles.

Primers included in the PCR were 60 Vbeta and 13 Jbeta primers. Only in-frame clones appear in the TCRdb table, and some are missing; sequencing was by immunoSEQ multiplex PCR. Of 150,000 to 200,000 clones listed, roughly 76% are singletons. About this clone itself: The antigen is unknown.

The rearrangement uses TRBV11-3 and TRBJ2-7; 9 bases line up with TRBD1. The clonotype originates from a human donor in good health. The material sequenced was PBMCs. The DNA for the CDR3 is TGTGCCAGCAGCTTAGGGGACAGGGCTTCCTACGAGCAGTACTTC. Translation: CASSLGDRASYEQYF.